What follows are 5 T cell receptor beta chains derived from one specimen sequenced in a study of CD8 T cells in ankylosing spondylitis. MiXCR, run by TCRdb on the 5' RACE reads, gives a single entry per CDR3 protein. The sample includes 85,000 to 90,000 distinct CDR3 sequences, around 30% of them seen just once. Sequenced material: blood, either unsorted or a sorted T cell fraction (not recorded which). The receptors stem from a male donor with ankylosing spondylitis or in good health (not recorded which).

This clonotype was seen only a few times. The chain combines TRBV20-1 with TRBJ2-5; TRBD2 agrees at 9 bases. Trimming removed 3 bases from V and 5 bases from J; junction bases left unmatched: 4. The V gene's germline CDR1 is DFQATT and CDR2 SNEGSKA (reference sequence). CDR3 length: 13 residues. The CDR3 coding sequence is TGCAGTGCTAGTCGCGGGGGGGAGGAGACCCAGTACTTC. This codes for CSASRGGEETQYF.

This clonotype occurred many times. V gene TRBV12-3 or TRBV12-4 combines with J gene TRBJ1-1, with D possibly being TRBD1 (5 bases). V was pared by 7 bases and J by 4 bases, with 10 bases between. The CDR3 runs to 12 residues. CDR3 amino acids: CASIHGGTEAFF. In nucleotides, the CDR3 is TGTGCCAGCATTCACGGGGGCACTGAAGCTTTCTTT.

The CDR3 loop reads CASSTGWANEKLFF. The CDR3 nucleotides are TGTGCCAGCAGCACGGGGTGGGCTAATGAAAAACTGTTTTTT. This sequence joins TRBV5-6 and TRBJ1-4, with D unresolved. The CDR3 runs to 14 residues. The germline V gene has CDR1 SGHDT and CDR2 YYEEEE. V lost 4 bases and J 3 bases, leaving 10 bases between the germline ends.

This clonotype was seen more than once but under ten times. The J gene is TRBJ2-1, the V gene TRBV2, with TRBD2 identical over 10 bases. The CDR3 is made up of 16 amino acids. Germline loops: CDR1 SNHLY, CDR2 FYNNEI. V was clipped by 7 bases and J by 3 bases; unmatched bases: 9. CDR3 nucleotide sequence: TGTGCCAGCACCCAGACTATAGCGGGGGGCTACAATGAGCAGTTCTTC. Its protein is CASTQTIAGGYNEQFF.

There are a few counts of this clonotype. This chain joins TRBV7-2 and TRBJ2-7, with 8 bases matching TRBD1. Germline V gives CDR1 SGHTA, CDR2 FQGNSA. Trimming took 4 bases from V and 3 from J; bases not matched to a gene: 8. CDR3 length: 15 amino acids. CDR3 in amino acids: CASSSQGAHNYEQYF. The CDR3 DNA reads TGTGCCAGCAGCTCCCAGGGGGCGCATAACTACGAGCAGTACTTC.